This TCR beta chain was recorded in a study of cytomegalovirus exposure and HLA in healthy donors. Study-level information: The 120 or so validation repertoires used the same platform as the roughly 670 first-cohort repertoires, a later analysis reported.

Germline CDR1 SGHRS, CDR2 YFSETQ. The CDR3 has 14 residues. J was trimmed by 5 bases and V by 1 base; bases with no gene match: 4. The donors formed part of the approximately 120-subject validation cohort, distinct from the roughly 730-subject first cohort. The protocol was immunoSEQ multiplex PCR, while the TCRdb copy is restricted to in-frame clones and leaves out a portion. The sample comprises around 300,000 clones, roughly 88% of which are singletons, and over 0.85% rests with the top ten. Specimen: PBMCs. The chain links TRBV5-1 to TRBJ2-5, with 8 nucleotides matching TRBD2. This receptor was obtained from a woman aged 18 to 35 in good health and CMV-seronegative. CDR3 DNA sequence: TGCGCCAGCAGCTTGTTTGGCGGGAGGGAGACCCAGTACTTC. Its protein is CASSLFGGRETQYF.